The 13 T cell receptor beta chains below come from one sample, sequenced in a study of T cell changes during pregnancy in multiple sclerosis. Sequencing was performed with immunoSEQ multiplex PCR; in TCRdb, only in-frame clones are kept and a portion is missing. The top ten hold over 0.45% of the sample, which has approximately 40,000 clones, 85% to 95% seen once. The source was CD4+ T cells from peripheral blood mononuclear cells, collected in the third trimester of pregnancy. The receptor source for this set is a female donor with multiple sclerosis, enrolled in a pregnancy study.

This chain's CDR3 is CASSASSGRGAKNIQYF. The CDR3 DNA follows: TGTGCCAGCAGCGCTTCTAGCGGGAGAGGGGCCAAAAACATTCAGTACTTC. The genes are TRBV2 and TRBJ2-4; 10 bases line up with TRBD2. This CDR3 is 17 amino acids long. J was trimmed by 1 base and V by 6 bases; bases with no gene match: 9. Per the germline V gene, CDR1 is SNHLY and CDR2 is FYNNEI. The variable domain in full, with the rest retrieved from reference TRBV2 and TRBJ2-4, is EPEVTQTPSHQVTQMGQEVILRCVPISNHLYFYWYRQILGQKVEFLVSFYNNEISEKSEIFDDQFSVERPDGSNFTLKIRSTKLEDSAMYFCASSASSGRGAKNIQYFGAGTRLSVL.

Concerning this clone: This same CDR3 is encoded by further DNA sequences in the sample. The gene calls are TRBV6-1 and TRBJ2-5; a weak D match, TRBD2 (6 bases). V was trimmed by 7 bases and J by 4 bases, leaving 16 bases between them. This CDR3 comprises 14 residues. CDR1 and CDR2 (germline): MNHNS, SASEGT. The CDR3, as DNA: TGTGCCAGCATTAAAGGGAGGAAGGTAGAGACCCAGTACTTC. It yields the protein CASIKGRKVETQYF.

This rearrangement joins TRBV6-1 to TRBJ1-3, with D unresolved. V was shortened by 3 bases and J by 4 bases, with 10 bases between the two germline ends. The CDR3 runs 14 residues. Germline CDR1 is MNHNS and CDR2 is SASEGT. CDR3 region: CASSDRGKGNTIYF. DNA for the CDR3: TGTGCCAGCAGTGATAGAGGGAAAGGAAACACCATATATTTT.

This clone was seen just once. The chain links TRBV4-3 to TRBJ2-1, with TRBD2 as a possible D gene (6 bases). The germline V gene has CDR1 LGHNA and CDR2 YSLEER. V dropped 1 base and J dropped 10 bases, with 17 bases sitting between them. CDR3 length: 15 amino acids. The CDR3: CASSQGTGSRHEQFF. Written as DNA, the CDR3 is TGCGCCAGCAGCCAAGGGACCGGGAGCAGACACGAGCAGTTCTTC.

The CDR3 coding sequence is TGTGCCAGCAGCAAACCCAGGGTAGATCACAGCGATGAGCAGTTCTTC. Amino acid sequence: CASSKPRVDHSDEQFF. This sequence joins TRBV9 and TRBJ2-1, with D possibly being TRBD1 (5 bases). This CDR3 is built from 16 residues. V was shortened by 4 bases and J by 8 bases, with 22 bases between the two germline ends. CDR1 SGDLS and CDR2 YYNGEE come from the germline V gene.

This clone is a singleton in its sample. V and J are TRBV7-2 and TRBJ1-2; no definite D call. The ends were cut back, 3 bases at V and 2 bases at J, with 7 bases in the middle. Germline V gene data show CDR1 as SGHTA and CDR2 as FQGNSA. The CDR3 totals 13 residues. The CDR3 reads CASSFGGNYGYTF. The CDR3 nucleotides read TGTGCCAGCAGCTTCGGCGGGAACTATGGCTACACCTTC. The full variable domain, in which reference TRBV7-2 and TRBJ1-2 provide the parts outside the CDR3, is GAGVSQSPSNKVTEKGKDVELRCDPISGHTALYWYRQSLGQGLEFLIYFQGNSAPDKSGLPSDRFSAERTGGSVSTLTIQRTQQEDSAVYLCASSFGGNYGYTFGSGTRLTVV.

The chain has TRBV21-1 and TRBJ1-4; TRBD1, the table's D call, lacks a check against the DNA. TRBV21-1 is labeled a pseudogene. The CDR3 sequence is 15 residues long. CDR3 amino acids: CASSNAGASDEKLFF. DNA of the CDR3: TGTGCCAGCAGCAACGCAGGGGCCTCGGATGAAAAACTGTTTTTT.

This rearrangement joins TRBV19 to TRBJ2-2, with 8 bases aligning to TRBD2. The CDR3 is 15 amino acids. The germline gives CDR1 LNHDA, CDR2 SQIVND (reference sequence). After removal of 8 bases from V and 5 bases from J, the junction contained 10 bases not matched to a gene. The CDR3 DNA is TGTGCCAGTGCAACTAGCGGAATTTGGACCGGGGAGCTGTTTTTT. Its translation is CASATSGIWTGELFF.

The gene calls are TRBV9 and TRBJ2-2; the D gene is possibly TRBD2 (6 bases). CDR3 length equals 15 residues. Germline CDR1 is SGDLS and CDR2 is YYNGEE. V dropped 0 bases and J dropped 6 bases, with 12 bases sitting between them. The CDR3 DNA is TGTGCCAGCAGCGTAGCGGGAGTAGGACCCGGGGAGCTGTTTTTT. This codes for CASSVAGVGPGELFF.

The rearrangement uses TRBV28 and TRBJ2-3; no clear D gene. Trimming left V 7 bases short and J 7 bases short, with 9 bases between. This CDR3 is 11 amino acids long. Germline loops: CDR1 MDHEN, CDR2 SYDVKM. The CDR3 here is CASTSVNTQYF. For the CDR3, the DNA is TGTGCCAGCACCTCGGTGAATACGCAGTATTTT.

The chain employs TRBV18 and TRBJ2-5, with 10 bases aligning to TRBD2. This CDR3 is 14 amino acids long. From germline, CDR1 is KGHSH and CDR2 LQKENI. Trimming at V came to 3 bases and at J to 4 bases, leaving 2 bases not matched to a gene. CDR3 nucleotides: TGTGCCAGCTCACCTCTAGCGGGAGTAGAGACCCAGTACTTC. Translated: CASSPLAGVETQYF.

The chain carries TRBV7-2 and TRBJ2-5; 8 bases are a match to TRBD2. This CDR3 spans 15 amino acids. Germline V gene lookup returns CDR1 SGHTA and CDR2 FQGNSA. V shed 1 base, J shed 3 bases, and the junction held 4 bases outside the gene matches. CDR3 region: CASSLVALAEETQYF. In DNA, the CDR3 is TGTGCCAGCAGCTTAGTTGCACTAGCGGAAGAGACCCAGTACTTC. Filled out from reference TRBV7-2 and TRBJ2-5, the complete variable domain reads GAGVSQSPSNKVTEKGKDVELRCDPISGHTALYWYRQSLGQGLEFLIYFQGNSAPDKSGLPSDRFSAERTGGSVSTLTIQRTQQEDSAVYLCASSLVALAEETQYFGPGTRLLVL.

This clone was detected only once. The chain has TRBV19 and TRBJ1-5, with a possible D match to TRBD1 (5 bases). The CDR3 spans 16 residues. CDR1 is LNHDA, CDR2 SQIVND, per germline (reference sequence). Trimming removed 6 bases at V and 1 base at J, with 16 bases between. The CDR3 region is CASRSREQGSNQPQHF. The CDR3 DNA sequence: TGTGCCAGTAGATCCAGAGAGCAGGGCAGCAATCAGCCCCAGCATTTT.